This T cell receptor (beta chain) was captured by sequencing in a study of T cell repertoires in cytomegalovirus infection (dated by TCRdb to 2018 to 2020). General notes on the study: Donor HLA type was relevant to the analysis, because carriage of CMV infection together with the matching HLA type was indicated by public TCR beta signatures.

Study-wide findings and limitations: In both this cohort and an independent roughly 360-donor cohort, the cumulative frequency of public TCR beta family members distinguished carriers of CMV infection plus the relevant HLA type. The ex vivo response was dominated by HLA-C-restricted CMV-specific TCR beta clonotypes, which also provided the single most frequent clonotype in two of eight donors.

With respect to this clonotype: Its specific antigen is unknown. The sample holds no much larger clone one base away, and base qualities are not on file.

V and J are trimmed by 0 bases and 4 bases, and the gene matches miss 4 bases of the junction. CDR1 and CDR2, per the germline V gene, are LGHNA and YSLEER. The CDR3, from cysteine to phenylalanine, totals 15 residues. The kept DNA is CDR3 alone, 45 bases in frame from the first base. Sequencing instrument: Illumina HiSeq 1500. TCRdb cleaned the public reads at Q25 with fastp, built clones with MiXCR and kept in-frame beta chains. When rows share a CDR3 protein, they turn into one entry using the most common DNA and genes. The sample includes under 300,000 distinct CDR3 sequences, with 9% to 15% observed a single time. The ten biggest clones cover around 1.6% of the sample.

The sequence joins TRBV4-3 to TRBJ2-3, and 7 junction bases match TRBD1. Sequenced input: PBMCs. The clonotype originates from a human donor in good health (CMV status not recorded). Some clones in this sample may be carry-over from other donors' samples. The nucleotides are TGCGCCAGCAGCCAAGAGGGACAGACCCCAGATACGCAGTATTTT. Its product reads: CASSQEGQTPDTQYF.